A selection of T cell receptor beta chains follows, all from one sample in a study of OX40 agonist ivuxolimab in advanced cancers. The data were produced by immunoSEQ multiplex PCR, yet TCRdb's version contains in-frame clones alone and is incomplete. In the table there are 19,000 or so clones, about 83% of which are singletons. The specimen comprised CD4+ or CD8+ T cells sorted from blood, sampled in a trial of the OX40 agonist ivuxolimab. All receptors derive from an adult with an advanced solid tumor such as melanoma, head and neck, liver or kidney cancer. Both conserved end residues are part of each CDR3. The D gene is left open where the match is weak. Rows give clone size only sometimes, using once, few, many, or a class for an expanded clone.

>TRBV28|TRBJ2-1|-|once
CASSLEMAGGSVSINYNEQFF
TGTGCCAGCAGTTTGGAAATGGCAGGAGGTAGTGTGTCGATTAATTACAATGAGCAGTTCTTC
>TRBV29-1|TRBJ1-4|-|-
CSVPTTTGRGEKLFF
TGCAGCGTTCCGACCACGACGGGGCGTGGTGAAAAACTGTTTTTT
>TRBV2|TRBJ1-2|TRBD1|-
CASMTGGDGYTF
TGTGCCAGCATGACAGGGGGCGATGGCTACACCTTC
>TRBV7-6|TRBJ2-2|TRBD1|-
CASSFTGAGELFF
TGTGCCAGCAGCTTTACAGGGGCCGGGGAGCTGTTTTTT
>TRBV7-6|TRBJ2-5|-|once
CASRLNDRDWGHETQYF
TGTGCCAGCAGACTAAACGACCGGGACTGGGGCCATGAGACCCAGTACTTC
>TRBV6-4|TRBJ2-3|-|-
CASSLTGVNTDTQYF
TGTGCCAGCAGTTTGACGGGGGTCAACACAGATACGCAGTATTTT
>TRBV5-1|TRBJ2-1|TRBD2|-
CASSLEFSRREGSYSYNEQFF
TGCGCCAGCAGCTTGGAATTCTCTCGGCGGGAGGGTTCCTACTCCTACAATGAGCAGTTCTTC
>TRBV30|TRBJ1-1|-|-
CAWRDSLLNTEAFF
TGTGCCTGGAGGGACAGCCTTCTGAACACTGAAGCTTTCTTT
>TRBV5-6|TRBJ2-3|TRBD2|few
CASSLGGSEDTQYF
TGTGCCAGCAGCTTGGGCGGGAGCGAGGATACGCAGTATTTT
>TRBV4-2|TRBJ2-7|-|-
CASSQVQTTYEQYF
TGTGCCAGCAGCCAAGTGCAGACCACCTACGAGCAGTACTTC
>TRBV7-2|TRBJ2-4|-|-
CASSLDATMLGKTKNIQYF
TGTGCCAGCAGCTTGGACGCGACCATGCTGGGGAAAACCAAAAACATTCAGTACTTC
>TRBV2|TRBJ1-1|-|few
CASSEGSWTEAFF
TGTGCCAGCAGTGAGGGTAGTTGGACTGAAGCTTTCTTT
>TRBV27|TRBJ1-1|-|-
CASSLSAGSNTEAFF
TGTGCCAGCAGTTTATCGGCTGGGTCGAACACTGAAGCTTTCTTT
>TRBV7-6|TRBJ2-7|-|-
CASSLAVRPQGTNYEQYF
TGTGCCAGCAGCTTAGCGGTGCGGCCGCAGGGGACCAACTACGAGCAGTACTTC
>TRBV28|TRBJ2-4|TRBD1|-
CASSLRPDRAGKNIQYF
TGTGCCAGCAGTTTACGCCCCGACAGGGCAGGCAAAAACATTCAGTACTTC
>TRBV5-4|TRBJ1-3|-|once
CASSSSSGIWSTIYF
TGTGCCAGCAGCTCGTCGTCAGGGATTTGGAGCACCATATATTTT
>TRBV5-1|TRBJ2-7|TRBD1|-
CASSYRQGYDEQYF
TGCGCCAGCAGCTACAGACAGGGCTATGACGAGCAGTACTTC
>TRBV27|TRBJ2-5|TRBD2|-
CASSLGGGRAYQETQYF
TGTGCCAGCAGTTTGGGGGGGGGTAGGGCGTACCAAGAGACCCAGTACTTC
>TRBV7-3|TRBJ1-1|-|few
CASSGDSSEAFF
TGTGCCAGCAGCGGCGACAGCTCTGAAGCTTTCTTT
>TRBV6-5|TRBJ2-7|-|-
CASSYHALTDEQYF
TGTGCCAGCAGTTACCACGCACTTACGGACGAGCAGTACTTC
>TRBV10-3|TRBJ2-3|TRBD2|-
CAISVTSVGTDTQYF
TGTGCCATCAGTGTTACTAGCGTGGGCACAGATACGCAGTATTTT
>TRBV2|TRBJ1-6|TRBD1|-
CASRRTGIDANSPLHF
TGTGCCAGCAGGAGGACAGGAATAGATGCCAATTCACCCCTCCACTTT
>TRBV7-9|TRBJ2-7|TRBD1|-
CASSPPGQGADGYEQYF
TGTGCCAGCAGCCCGCCGGGACAGGGGGCTGACGGCTACGAGCAGTACTTC
>TRBV6-1|TRBJ1-1|-|-
CASSRAYTEAFF
TGTGCCAGCAGCAGGGCTTACACTGAAGCTTTCTTT
>TRBV4-1|TRBJ2-3|-|once
CASSQGGTYSTDTQYF
TGCGCCAGCAGCCAAGGGGGGACATATAGCACAGATACGCAGTATTTT
>TRBV27|TRBJ2-7|-|-
CASSLAPSSYEQYF
TGTGCCAGCAGTTTGGCCCCGAGCTCCTACGAGCAGTACTTC
>TRBV28|TRBJ2-5|TRBD2|medium-sized
CASSERERQETQYF
TGTGCCAGCAGTGAGCGGGAGAGGCAAGAGACCCAGTACTTC
>TRBV6-5|TRBJ2-7|-|once
CASSFRGREQYF
TGTGCCAGCAGTTTCAGGGGCCGGGAGCAGTACTTC
>TRBV28|TRBJ2-2|TRBD1|-
CAYRGNTGELFF
TGTGCGTACAGGGGAAACACCGGGGAGCTGTTTTTT
>TRBV5-1|TRBJ2-2|-|once
CASSSFDKDTGELFF
TGCGCCAGCAGCTCCTTCGACAAAGACACCGGGGAGCTGTTTTTT
>TRBV19|TRBJ2-3|TRBD2|-
CASSIAGGLDTQYF
TGTGCCAGTAGTATTGCGGGGGGGCTAGATACGCAGTATTTT
>TRBV2|TRBJ1-4|-|-
CASSEAPPFLEKLFF
TGTGCCAGCAGTGAAGCGCCCCCTTTCCTCGAAAAACTGTTTTTT
>TRBV7-6|TRBJ1-2|-|once
CASSLQTGKGYTF
TGTGCCAGCAGCTTACAAACAGGGAAGGGCTACACCTTC
>TRBV5-6|TRBJ1-2|-|-
CASSLRGGRKDYGYTF
TGTGCCAGCAGCCTCAGAGGAGGGCGTAAGGACTATGGCTACACCTTC
>TRBV28|TRBJ2-5|TRBD1|-
CASSLRGTGVVGETQYF
TGTGCCAGCAGTTTACGGGGGACAGGGGTGGTTGGGGAGACCCAGTACTTC
>TRBV28|TRBJ2-1|-|once
CASSQDLTRAEIGQFF
TGTGCCAGCAGCCAGGACTTGACTAGAGCCGAAATCGGGCAGTTCTTC
>TRBV6-1|TRBJ2-1|-|-
CASTDPGPYNEQFF
TGTGCCAGCACCGATCCGGGACCCTACAATGAGCAGTTCTTC
>TRBV4-1|TRBJ1-5|-|-
CASSQGSTDNQPQHF
TGCGCCAGCAGCCAAGGAAGCACAGACAATCAGCCCCAGCATTTT
>TRBV30|TRBJ2-2|-|once
CAWSSGHFTGELFF
TGTGCCTGGAGCTCAGGACACTTTACCGGGGAGCTGTTTTTT